The sequence of this T cell receptor beta chain was determined in a study of T cells in Graves' hyperthyroidism and ophthalmopathy. This sample holds PBMCs from 8.5 to 10 ml fresh peripheral blood. This clonotype was seen a few times. Researchers amplified the TCR beta CDR3 regions from RNA transcripts. When the TCR CDR3 underwent first-round RT-PCR, the HTBI primer set was used. TCRdb recomputed calls from the multiplex PCR reads with MiXCR, one row per CDR3 protein. The sample lists about 400,000 distinct CDR3 sequences, roughly 15% seen once, with approximately 19% in the top ten. After removal of 7 bases from V and 2 bases from J, the junction contained 5 bases not matched to a gene. CDR3 length equals 15 residues. Germline-derived CDR1 and CDR2 are MNHNS and SASEGT.

Source material: blood. The sequence was collected from a woman aged 60-70 years with Graves' ophthalmopathy. The gene calls are TRBV6-1 and TRBJ2-1; TRBD2 aligns across 10 bases. DNA for the CDR3: TGTGCCAGCAACCTAGCGGGAGTGGCCTACAATGAGCAGTTCTTC. Protein: CASNLAGVAYNEQFF.